A selection of T cell receptor beta chains follows, all from one sample in a study of shared clonotypes between healthy human individuals. TCRdb keeps only in-frame clones here, not all; method: immunoSEQ multiplex PCR. This table has about 1.5 million clones, roughly 96% appearing once. Sequencing was carried out using naive CD4+ T cells sorted from blood. The receptors were sampled from a man aged 25 to 40 in good health. The CDR3 runs from the conserved cysteine through the conserved F or W. Each record gives: CDR3 length, J gene, clone size, V gene, D gene, CDR3 DNA, CDR3 protein. A D gene is named only where the DNA matches it firmly. Not every row has a clone size; where given, it reads once, few, many or a size class.

>16|TRBJ2-2|-|TRBV27|TRBD1
TGTGCCAGCAGTTTCCAGGACAGGGGAGGAACCGGGGAGCTGTTTTTT
CASSFQDRGGTGELFF
>16|TRBJ2-7|-|TRBV6-6|TRBD2
TGTGCCAGCAGAGATGGAATTAGCGGGAGGGCCTACGAGCAGTACTTC
CASRDGISGRAYEQYF
>17|TRBJ2-2|-|TRBV6-4|TRBD2
TGTGCCAGCAGTGAATTCCGACTAGCGGGAACCCCCGGGGAGCTGTTTTTT
CASSEFRLAGTPGELFF
>12|TRBJ2-7|-|TRBV7-9|TRBD1
TGTGCCAGCAGCCTCGACAGGGGCGAGCAGTACTTC
CASSLDRGEQYF
>16|TRBJ1-1|-|TRBV9|TRBD1
TGTGCCAGCAGCGTCCAGACAGGGAAGTTGAACACTGAAGCTTTCTTT
CASSVQTGKLNTEAFF
>16|TRBJ2-7|-|TRBV28|TRBD2
TGTGCCAGCATCTTAGGACCGGGACTACCGCTGAGGGAGCAGTACTTC
CASILGPGLPLREQYF
>15|TRBJ2-7|once|TRBV28|-
TGTGCCAGCAGGTCCAGCGTTTTCGGCTCCTACGAGCAGTACTTC
CASRSSVFGSYEQYF
>17|TRBJ1-2|-|TRBV11-1|-
TGTGCCAGCAGCTTAGAGCGGGTCACTATGACGAACTATGGCTACACCTTC
CASSLERVTMTNYGYTF
>14|TRBJ2-1|-|TRBV9|-
TGTGCCAGCAGCCGCGAAGGGGTAAACAATGAGCAGTTCTTC
CASSREGVNNEQFF
>15|TRBJ2-7|-|TRBV5-1|TRBD1
TGCGCCAGCAGCCAGGGGGCGGATAGCTCCTACGAGCAGTACTTC
CASSQGADSSYEQYF
>15|TRBJ2-3|-|TRBV5-1|TRBD2
TGCGCCAGCTCCTTTAGCGGGGCTAGCACAGATACGCAGTATTTT
CASSFSGASTDTQYF
>14|TRBJ1-2|-|TRBV14|-
TGTGCCAGCAGCCAAGGAGACAGATACTATGGCTACACCTTC
CASSQGDRYYGYTF
>12|TRBJ2-7|-|TRBV10-3|-
TGTGCCATCAGTGGGGCAAGGTTCGAGCAGTACTTC
CAISGARFEQYF
>14|TRBJ1-1|-|TRBV7-9|-
TGTGCCAGCAGCTTCTGGACGGCGAACACTGAAGCTTTCTTT
CASSFWTANTEAFF
>14|TRBJ2-7|once|TRBV29-1|-
TGCAGCGTCGCCCCTGGGACGCAGGGAGGCGAGCAGTACTTC
CSVAPGTQGGEQYF
>15|TRBJ2-4|-|TRBV11-3|-
TGTGCCAGCAGACTCGGGGTGAAAGCCAAAAACATTCAGTACTTC
CASRLGVKAKNIQYF
>11|TRBJ1-1|-|TRBV21-1|-
TGTGCCAGCGGAAAGTACACTGAAGCTTTCTTT
CASGKYTEAFF
>15|TRBJ2-7|-|TRBV7-2|-
TGTGCCAGCAGCAGAACTCCAGGACAAGCCTACGAGCAGTACTTC
CASSRTPGQAYEQYF
>10|TRBJ2-5|-|TRBV20-1|-
TGTAGCCCTAGAGGGGAGACCCAGTACTTC
CSPRGETQYF
>14|TRBJ2-7|once|TRBV6-1|TRBD1
TGTGCCAGCAGGGTGACAGGGGGGGATTACGAGCAGTACTTC
CASRVTGGDYEQYF
>18|TRBJ1-1|-|TRBV28|-
TGTGCCAGCAGGCCGAGGAGGTGGGGTAGGGGGACGAACACTGAAGCTTTCTTT
CASRPRRWGRGTNTEAFF
>19|TRBJ2-1|-|TRBV11-2|TRBD1
TGTGCCAGCAGCCTAATACAGGGGGCGCCGCCCCCGGGGAACAATGAGCAGTTCTTC
CASSLIQGAPPPGNNEQFF
>14|TRBJ2-2|-|TRBV28|-
TGTGCCAGCAGTGGGGGACTGCAGGTCGGGGAGCTGTTTTTT
CASSGGLQVGELFF
>13|TRBJ2-7|-|TRBV7-2|-
TGTGCCAGCAGCTCCCGGGCTACCTACGAGCAGTACTTC
CASSSRATYEQYF
>13|TRBJ2-7|-|TRBV11-2|-
TGTGCCAGCAGCTTAGTGGCAGCCTACGAGCAGTACTTC
CASSLVAAYEQYF
>14|TRBJ2-7|-|TRBV2|-
TGTGCCAGCATGGTCGGGGTACCACCCTACGAGCAGTACTTC
CASMVGVPPYEQYF
>15|TRBJ2-1|-|TRBV27|-
TGTGCCAGCAGAAAAACTAGCACTAAGTACAATGAGCAGTTCTTC
CASRKTSTKYNEQFF
>13|TRBJ2-5|-|TRBV7-6|-
TGTGCCAGCAGCTTCTCGGGCGGGGAGACCCAGTACTTC
CASSFSGGETQYF
>13|TRBJ1-5|-|TRBV19|-
TGTGCCAGTCAAATGAAAAGCAATCAGCCCCAGCATTTT
CASQMKSNQPQHF
>17|TRBJ1-4|-|TRBV9|TRBD1
TGTGCCAGCAGCGGACCTGATACAGGGGCTGCTAATGAAAAACTGTTTTTT
CASSGPDTGAANEKLFF
>15|TRBJ2-1|-|TRBV10-1|TRBD2
TGCGCCAGCGCATCGGGACTAGCGGAATACAATGAGCAGTTCTTC
CASASGLAEYNEQFF
>11|TRBJ2-1|-|TRBV6-1|-
TGTGCCAGCAGTGAGGTCAATGAGCAGTTCTTC
CASSEVNEQFF
>14|TRBJ2-5|-|TRBV7-7|-
TGTGCCAGCAGCCCCCAGATAGCGGAAGAGACCCAGTACTTC
CASSPQIAEETQYF
>13|TRBJ1-2|-|TRBV14|-
TGTGCCAGCAGCCTTCAATGGGCGAACGGCTACACCTTC
CASSLQWANGYTF
>14|TRBJ2-7|-|TRBV4-3|-
TGCGCCAGCAGCCGGGACTCCCGCTCCTACGAGCAGTACTTC
CASSRDSRSYEQYF
>13|TRBJ2-1|-|TRBV11-2|-
TGTGCCAGCAGCTTAGTTGTGCTTAATGAGCAGTTCTTC
CASSLVVLNEQFF
>17|TRBJ2-5|-|TRBV4-2|TRBD2
TGTGCCAGCAGCCATGGGACTAGCGGGATTGAGGTGGAGACCCAGTACTTC
CASSHGTSGIEVETQYF
>12|TRBJ1-1|-|TRBV29-1|-
TGCAGCGTTGTTCCTGGGAACACTGAAGCTTTCTTT
CSVVPGNTEAFF
>13|TRBJ2-7|once|TRBV9|-
TGTGCCAGCAGCAGAGGACTGTCCTACGAGCAGTACTTC
CASSRGLSYEQYF
>15|TRBJ2-7|-|TRBV18|TRBD2
TGTGCCAGCTCACCACTAGCGGGAGATTTCGACGAGCAGTACTTC
CASSPLAGDFDEQYF
>18|TRBJ2-3|-|TRBV28|TRBD2
TGTGCCAGCAGTCGAACCGGGACTAGCGGGAGTATTAGCGATACGCAGTATTTT
CASSRTGTSGSISDTQYF
>15|TRBJ2-7|-|TRBV6-1|-
TGTGCCAGCAGTGAATCAGTGCAGCCCTCCTACGAGCAGTACTTC
CASSESVQPSYEQYF
>15|TRBJ2-3|-|TRBV4-3|-
TGCGCCAGCAGCCAAGAGGTTAGCCTACCAGATACGCAGTATTTT
CASSQEVSLPDTQYF
>15|TRBJ1-1|-|TRBV29-1|TRBD1
TGCAGCGCCGAGGGGGCGGGGGGATCGAACACTGAAGCTTTCTTT
CSAEGAGGSNTEAFF
>13|TRBJ1-2|-|TRBV6-5|-
TGTGCCAGCAGTCCGGGACCGAACTATGGCTACACCTTC
CASSPGPNYGYTF
>14|TRBJ1-2|-|TRBV11-1|TRBD1
TGTGCCAGCAGCTTTTTAGGGGGCGATAATCGCTACACCTTC
CASSFLGGDNRYTF
>15|TRBJ2-1|-|TRBV29-1|TRBD2
TGCAGCGCTGAGAGCGGGAGAGTAAATTCACCTGAGCAGTTCTTC
CSAESGRVNSPEQFF
>17|TRBJ2-6|-|TRBV23-1|-
TGCGCCAGCAGTCAATCGACAGCTTGCTCTGGGGCCAACGTCCTGACTTTC
CASSQSTACSGANVLTF
>12|TRBJ2-7|-|TRBV5-1|-
TGCGCCAGCAGCAGGGGACGCTACGAGCAGTACTTC
CASSRGRYEQYF
>16|TRBJ2-5|-|TRBV4-1|TRBD2
TGCGCCAGCAGCCAAGGACTAGCGGGGCACCAAGAGACCCAGTACTTC
CASSQGLAGHQETQYF
>14|TRBJ2-2|-|TRBV7-7|TRBD1
TGTGCTAGCAGCAGCAGGGGGCCCACCGGGGAGCTGTTTTTT
CASSSRGPTGELFF
>14|TRBJ2-1|-|TRBV5-4|TRBD2
TGTGCCAGCAGCTTTAGCGGGAGAGACAATGAGCAGTTCTTC
CASSFSGRDNEQFF
>15|TRBJ1-2|-|TRBV27|TRBD1
TGTGCCAGCAGTTCACAACGGACAGGGACCTATGGCTACACCTTC
CASSSQRTGTYGYTF
>13|TRBJ2-7|-|TRBV19|-
TGTGCCAGTAGTGCGGACAGATCCTACGAGCAGTACTTC
CASSADRSYEQYF
>15|TRBJ2-7|-|TRBV7-8|-
TGTGCCAGCAGCTTAGGAAGCCGGGACAACTACGAGCAGTACTTC
CASSLGSRDNYEQYF
>16|TRBJ1-5|once|TRBV19|TRBD1
TGTGCCAGTAGTCTAAGCCGGGACAGGGCCAGTCAGCCCCAGCATTTT
CASSLSRDRASQPQHF
>15|TRBJ1-4|-|TRBV7-8|-
TGTGCCAGCAGCCCAGCCGGGACTCTGAGTGAAAAACTGTTTTTT
CASSPAGTLSEKLFF
>13|TRBJ1-5|-|TRBV30|-
TGTGCCTGGACCAACAGGGCGGGTCAGCCCCAGCATTTT
CAWTNRAGQPQHF
>18|TRBJ1-5|-|TRBV27|-
TGTGCCAGCAGTCCCCTAGACAGGCCTAGAACCCGGGATCAGCCCCAGCATTTT
CASSPLDRPRTRDQPQHF